Following are 4 T cell receptor beta chains from one sample sequenced in a study of immune characterization of retroperitoneal liposarcoma. A single record per CDR3 protein comes from TCRdb applying MiXCR to the PCR reads. The sample includes 2,000 to 2,500 distinct CDR3 sequences, around 41% of them seen just once. The sample was tumor tissue. These receptors all come from a male donor with retroperitoneal liposarcoma.

This clonotype came up a few times. The V and J genes are TRBV27 and TRBJ2-1; 11 positions match TRBD2. V lost 6 bases, J lost 10 bases, and 11 bases stayed unmatched. Germline CDR1 reads MNHEY; CDR2 reads SMNVEV (reference sequence). This CDR3 spans 15 amino acids. CDR3 sequence reads: CASRGRLAGNYEQFF. The CDR3 coding sequence is TGTGCCAGCAGGGGTCGACTAGCGGGGAACTACGAGCAGTTCTTC.

A few counts support this clonotype. The chain employs TRBV6-1 and TRBJ2-1; 7 bases map to TRBD1. V was pared by 6 bases and J by 10 bases, with 12 bases of the junction left unmatched. Looked up from germline, CDR1 is MNHNS and CDR2 is SASEGT. The CDR3 has 14 amino acids. DNA of the CDR3: TGTGCCAGCAGCCCCGACAGGGCTCCGTACGAGCAGTTCTTC. Protein product: CASSPDRAPYEQFF.

This clonotype is medium-sized (0.01 to 0.1%) within its sample. The CDR3 reads CASSPPGLANEQFF. The CDR3 coding sequence is TGTGCCAGCAGCCCACCGGGACTAGCGAATGAGCAGTTCTTC. The V gene is TRBV6-1, the J gene TRBJ2-1; 10 bases are a match to TRBD2. V trimming: 6 bases; J trimming: 7 bases; junction bases outside the gene matches: 6. This CDR3 spans 14 amino acids. Germline V CDR1 and CDR2: MNHNS, SASEGT.

There are a few counts of this clonotype. The chain recombines TRBV6-1 with TRBJ2-3; 14 bases fit TRBD2. Germline assignment: CDR1 MNHNS and CDR2 SASEGT. Trimming took 3 bases from V and 3 from J; bases not matched to a gene: 5. This CDR3 has 17 residues. The chain's CDR3 is CASSEGTSGRVTDTQYF. The CDR3 DNA sequence: TGTGCCAGCAGTGAGGGGACTAGCGGGAGAGTGACAGATACGCAGTATTTT.